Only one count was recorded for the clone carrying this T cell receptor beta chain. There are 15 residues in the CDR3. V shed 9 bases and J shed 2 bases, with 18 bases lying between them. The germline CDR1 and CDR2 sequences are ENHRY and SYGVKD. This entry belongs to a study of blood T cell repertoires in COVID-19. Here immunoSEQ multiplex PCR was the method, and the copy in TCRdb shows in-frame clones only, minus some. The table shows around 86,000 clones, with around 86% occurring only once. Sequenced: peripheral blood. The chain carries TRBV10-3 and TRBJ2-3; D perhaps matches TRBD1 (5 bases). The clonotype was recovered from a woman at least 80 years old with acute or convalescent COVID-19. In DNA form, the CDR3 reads TGTGCCATGGGGCACGGGCCCACCGTCACAGATACGCAGTATTTT. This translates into CAMGHGPTVTDTQYF.